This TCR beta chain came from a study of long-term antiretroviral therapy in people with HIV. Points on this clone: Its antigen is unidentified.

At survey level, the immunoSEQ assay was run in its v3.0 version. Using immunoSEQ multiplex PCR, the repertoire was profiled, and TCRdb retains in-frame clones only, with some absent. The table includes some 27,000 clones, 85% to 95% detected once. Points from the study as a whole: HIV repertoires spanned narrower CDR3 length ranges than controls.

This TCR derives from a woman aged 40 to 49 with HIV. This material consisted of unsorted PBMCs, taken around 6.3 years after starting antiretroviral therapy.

Here the CDR3 reads CASSQDLAGGGEQFF. The CDR3 coding sequence is TGCGCCAGCAGCCAAGATCTTGCAGGGGGAGGTGAGCAGTTCTTC. The V gene is TRBV4-1, the J gene TRBJ2-1; D may be TRBD1 (7 bases). CDR1 and CDR2 (germline): MGHRA, YSYEKL. The length of the CDR3 is 15 residues. Trimming removed 0 bases from V and 9 bases from J, with 15 bases in between.